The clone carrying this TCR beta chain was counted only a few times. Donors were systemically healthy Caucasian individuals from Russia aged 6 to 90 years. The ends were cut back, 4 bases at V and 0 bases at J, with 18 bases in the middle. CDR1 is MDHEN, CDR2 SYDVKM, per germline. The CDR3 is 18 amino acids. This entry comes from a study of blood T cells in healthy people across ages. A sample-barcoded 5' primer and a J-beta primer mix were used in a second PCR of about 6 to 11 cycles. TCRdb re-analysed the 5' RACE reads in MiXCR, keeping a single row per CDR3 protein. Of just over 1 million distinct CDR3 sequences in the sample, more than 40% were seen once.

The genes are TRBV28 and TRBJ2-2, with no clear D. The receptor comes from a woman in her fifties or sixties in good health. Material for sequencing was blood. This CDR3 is CASSSYVVISPNTGELFF. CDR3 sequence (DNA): TGTGCCAGCAGTTCCTACGTGGTAATCTCCCCGAACACCGGGGAGCTGTTTTTT.